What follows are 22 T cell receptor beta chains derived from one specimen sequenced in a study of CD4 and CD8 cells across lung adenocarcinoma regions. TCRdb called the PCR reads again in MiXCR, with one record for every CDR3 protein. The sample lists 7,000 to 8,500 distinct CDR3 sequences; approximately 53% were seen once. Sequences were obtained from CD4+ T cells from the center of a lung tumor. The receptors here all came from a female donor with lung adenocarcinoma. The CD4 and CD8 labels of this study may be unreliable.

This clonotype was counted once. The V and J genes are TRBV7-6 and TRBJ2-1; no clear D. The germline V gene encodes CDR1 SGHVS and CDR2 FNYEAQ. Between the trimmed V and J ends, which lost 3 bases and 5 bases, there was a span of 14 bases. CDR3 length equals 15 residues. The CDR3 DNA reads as TGTGCCAGCAGCTTCTCGCCCCTACGGGACAATGAGCAGTTCTTC. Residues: CASSFSPLRDNEQFF.

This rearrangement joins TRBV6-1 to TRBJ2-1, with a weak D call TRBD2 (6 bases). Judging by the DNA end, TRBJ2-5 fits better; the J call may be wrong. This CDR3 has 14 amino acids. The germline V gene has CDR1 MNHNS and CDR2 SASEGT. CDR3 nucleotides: TGTGCCAGCAGTGAAACAGCGGGCGCGAGTCCCCAGTACTTC. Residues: CASSETAGASPQYF.

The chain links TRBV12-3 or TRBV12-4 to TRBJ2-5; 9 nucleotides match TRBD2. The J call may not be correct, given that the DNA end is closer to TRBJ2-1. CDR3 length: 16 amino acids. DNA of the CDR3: TGTGCCAGCAGCACCCAAAGGCTAGCGGGAAGGGAGGAGCAGTTCTTC. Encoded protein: CASSTQRLAGREEQFF.

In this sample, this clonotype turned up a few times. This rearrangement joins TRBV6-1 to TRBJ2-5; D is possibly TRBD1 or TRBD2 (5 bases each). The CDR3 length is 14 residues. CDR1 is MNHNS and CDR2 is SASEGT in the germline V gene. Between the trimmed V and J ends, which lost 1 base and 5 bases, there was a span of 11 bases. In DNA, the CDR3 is TGTGCCAGCAGTGAAGGTGGGACCCTGGAGACCCAGTACTTC. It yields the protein CASSEGGTLETQYF.

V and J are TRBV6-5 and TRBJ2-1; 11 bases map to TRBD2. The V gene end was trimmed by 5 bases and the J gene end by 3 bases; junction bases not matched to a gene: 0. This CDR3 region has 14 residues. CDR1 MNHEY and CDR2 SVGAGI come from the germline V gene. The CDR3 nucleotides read TGTGCCAGCAGTACTAGCGGGAGCTACAATGAGCAGTTCTTC. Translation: CASSTSGSYNEQFF.

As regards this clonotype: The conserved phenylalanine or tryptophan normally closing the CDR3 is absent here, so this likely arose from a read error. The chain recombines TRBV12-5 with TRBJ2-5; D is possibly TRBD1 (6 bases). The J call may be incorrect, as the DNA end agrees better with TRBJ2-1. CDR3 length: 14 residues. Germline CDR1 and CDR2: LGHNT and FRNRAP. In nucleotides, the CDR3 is TGTGCTAGTGGTTCAGGGGTGGGAGAAGAGACCCAGTTCTCG. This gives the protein CASGSGVGEETQFS.

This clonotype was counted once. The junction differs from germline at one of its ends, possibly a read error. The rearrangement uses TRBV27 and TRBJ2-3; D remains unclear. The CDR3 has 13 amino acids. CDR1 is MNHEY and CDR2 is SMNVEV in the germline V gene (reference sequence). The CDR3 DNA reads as TGTGCCAGCAGCAGAAGGTTTGTAGATATGCAGTACTTT. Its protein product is CASSRRFVDMQYF.

Here the CDR3 DNA reads TGTGCCAGCAAACCGTGGGGGGGCTCGGATACGCAGTATTTT. Protein product: CASKPWGGSDTQYF. The chain carries TRBV12-3 or TRBV12-4 and TRBJ2-3, with D possibly being TRBD2 (7 bases). This CDR3 is built from 14 residues. V lost 7 bases, J lost 6 bases, and 17 bases lay in between.

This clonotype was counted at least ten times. CDR3 residues: CASSQEGGGYTDTQYF. CDR3 DNA sequence: TGTGCCAGCAGCCAAGAAGGGGGAGGGTACACAGATACGCAGTATTTT. The V call is TRBV4-2, the J call TRBJ2-3; D possibly corresponds to TRBD2 (7 bases). The V gene's germline CDR1 is LGHNA and CDR2 YNFKEQ. V lost 0 bases and J 2 bases, leaving 12 bases between the germline ends. This CDR3 has 16 amino acids.

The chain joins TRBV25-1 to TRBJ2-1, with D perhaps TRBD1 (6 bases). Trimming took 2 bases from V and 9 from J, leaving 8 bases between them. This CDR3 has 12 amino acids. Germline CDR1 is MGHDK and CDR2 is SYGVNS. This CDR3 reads CASSEQGFEQFF. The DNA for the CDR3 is TGTGCCAGCAGTGAACAGGGGTTTGAGCAGTTCTTC.

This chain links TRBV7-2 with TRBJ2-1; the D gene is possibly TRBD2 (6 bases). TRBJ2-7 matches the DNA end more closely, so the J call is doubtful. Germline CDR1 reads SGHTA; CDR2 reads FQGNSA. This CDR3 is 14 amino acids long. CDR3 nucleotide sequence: TGTGCCAGCAGCCCTCGGGACTCCTACAATGAGCAGTACTTC. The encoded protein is CASSPRDSYNEQYF.

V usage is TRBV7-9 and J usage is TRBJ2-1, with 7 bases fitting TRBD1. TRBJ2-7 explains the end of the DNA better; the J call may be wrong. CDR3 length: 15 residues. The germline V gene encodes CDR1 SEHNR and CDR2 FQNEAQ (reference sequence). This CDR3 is CASSLRDSHSYEQYF. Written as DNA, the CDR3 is TGTGCCAGCAGCCTCCGGGACAGTCACTCCTACGAGCAGTACTTC.

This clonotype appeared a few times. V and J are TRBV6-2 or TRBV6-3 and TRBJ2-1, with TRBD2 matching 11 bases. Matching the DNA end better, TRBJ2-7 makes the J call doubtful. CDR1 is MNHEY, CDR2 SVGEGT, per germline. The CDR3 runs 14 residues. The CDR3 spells CASGLAGGSYEQYF. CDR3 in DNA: TGTGCCAGCGGTCTAGCGGGAGGCTCCTACGAGCAGTACTTC.

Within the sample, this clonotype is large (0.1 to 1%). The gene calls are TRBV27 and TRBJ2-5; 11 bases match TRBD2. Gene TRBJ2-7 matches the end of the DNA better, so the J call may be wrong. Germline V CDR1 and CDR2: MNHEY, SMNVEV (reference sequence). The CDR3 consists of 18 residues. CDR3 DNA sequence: TGTGCCAGCAGTTTATCTTATTTTACCGGGACTAGCGGCTACGAGCAGTACTTC. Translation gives CASSLSYFTGTSGYEQYF.

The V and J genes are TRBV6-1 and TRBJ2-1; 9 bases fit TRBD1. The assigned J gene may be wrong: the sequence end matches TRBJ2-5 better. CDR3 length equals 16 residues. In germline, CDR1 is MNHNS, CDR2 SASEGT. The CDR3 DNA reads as TGTGCCAGCAGTGAAGGGACAGGGGTGGTCGCAGAGACCCAGTACTTC. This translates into CASSEGTGVVAETQYF.

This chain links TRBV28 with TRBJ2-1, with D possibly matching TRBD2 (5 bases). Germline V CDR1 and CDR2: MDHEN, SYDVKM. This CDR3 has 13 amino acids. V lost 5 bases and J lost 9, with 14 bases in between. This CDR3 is CASSPLLVGEQFF. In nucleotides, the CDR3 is TGTGCCAGCAGTCCCCTACTAGTTGGTGAGCAGTTCTTC.

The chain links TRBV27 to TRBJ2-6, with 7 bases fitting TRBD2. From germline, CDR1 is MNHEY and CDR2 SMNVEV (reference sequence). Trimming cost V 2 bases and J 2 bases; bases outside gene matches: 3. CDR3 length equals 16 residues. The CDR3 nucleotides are TGTGCCAGCAGTTTAAGTCGGGGGGCTGGGGCCAACGTCCTGACTTTC. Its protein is CASSLSRGAGANVLTF.

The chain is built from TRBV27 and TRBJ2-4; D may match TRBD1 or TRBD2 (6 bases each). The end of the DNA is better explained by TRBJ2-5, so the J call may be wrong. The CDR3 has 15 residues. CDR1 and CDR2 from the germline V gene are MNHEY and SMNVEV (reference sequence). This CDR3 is CAGGNGGGDQETQYF. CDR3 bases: TGTGCCGGGGGGAACGGGGGCGGGGACCAAGAGACCCAGTACTTC.

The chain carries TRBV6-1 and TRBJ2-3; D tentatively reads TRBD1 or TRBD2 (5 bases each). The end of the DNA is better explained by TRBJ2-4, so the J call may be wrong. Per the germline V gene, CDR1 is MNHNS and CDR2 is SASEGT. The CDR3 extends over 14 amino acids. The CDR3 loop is CASSRDPNHKTQYF. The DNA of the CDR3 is TGTGCCAGCAGTCGGGACCCGAACCACAAGACTCAGTACTTC.

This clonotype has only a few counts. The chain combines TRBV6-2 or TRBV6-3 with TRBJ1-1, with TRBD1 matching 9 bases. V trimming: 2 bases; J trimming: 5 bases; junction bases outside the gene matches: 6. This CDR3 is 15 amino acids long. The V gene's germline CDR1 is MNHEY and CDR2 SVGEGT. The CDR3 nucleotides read TGTGCCAGCAGTTACCCAACAGGGGGCGAGACTGAAGCTTTCTTT. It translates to CASSYPTGGETEAFF.

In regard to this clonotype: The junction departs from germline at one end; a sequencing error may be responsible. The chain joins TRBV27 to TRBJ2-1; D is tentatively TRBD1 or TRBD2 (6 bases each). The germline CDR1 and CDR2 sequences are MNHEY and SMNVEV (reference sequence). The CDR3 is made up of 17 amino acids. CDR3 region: CASSLGFGGGGQETQYF. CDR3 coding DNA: TGTGCCAGCAGTTTAGGGTTCGGGGGCGGTGGCCAAGAGACGCAGTATTTC.

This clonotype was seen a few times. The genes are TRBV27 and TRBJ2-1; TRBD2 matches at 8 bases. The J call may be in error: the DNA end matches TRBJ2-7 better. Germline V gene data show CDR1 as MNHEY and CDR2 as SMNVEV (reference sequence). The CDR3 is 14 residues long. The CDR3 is CASSKTSGSYEQYF. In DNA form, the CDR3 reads TGTGCCAGCAGTAAAACTAGCGGATCCTACGAGCAGTACTTC.